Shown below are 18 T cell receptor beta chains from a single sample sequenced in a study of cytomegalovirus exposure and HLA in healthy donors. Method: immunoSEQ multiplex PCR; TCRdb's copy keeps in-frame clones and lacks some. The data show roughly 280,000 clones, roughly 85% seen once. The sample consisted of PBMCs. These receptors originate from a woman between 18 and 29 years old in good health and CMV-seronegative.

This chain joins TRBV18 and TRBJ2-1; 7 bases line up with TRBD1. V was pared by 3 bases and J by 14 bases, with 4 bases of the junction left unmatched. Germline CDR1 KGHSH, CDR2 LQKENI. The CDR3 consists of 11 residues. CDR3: CASSPGTDEFF. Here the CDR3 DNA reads TGTGCCAGCTCACCTGGGACAGATGAGTTCTTC.

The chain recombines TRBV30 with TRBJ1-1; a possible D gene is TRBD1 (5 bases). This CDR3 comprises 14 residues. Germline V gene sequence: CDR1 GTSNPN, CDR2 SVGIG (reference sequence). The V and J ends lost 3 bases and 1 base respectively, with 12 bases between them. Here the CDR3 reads CAWRLPTENTEAFF. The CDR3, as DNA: TGTGCCTGGAGGCTCCCGACAGAGAACACTGAAGCTTTCTTT.

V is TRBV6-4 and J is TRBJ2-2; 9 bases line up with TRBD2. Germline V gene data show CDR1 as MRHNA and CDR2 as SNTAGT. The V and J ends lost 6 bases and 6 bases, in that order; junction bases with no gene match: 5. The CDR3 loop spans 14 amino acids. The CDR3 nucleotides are TGTGCCAGCAGACCTAGCGGGGAAGCCGGGGAGCTGTTTTTT. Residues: CASRPSGEAGELFF.

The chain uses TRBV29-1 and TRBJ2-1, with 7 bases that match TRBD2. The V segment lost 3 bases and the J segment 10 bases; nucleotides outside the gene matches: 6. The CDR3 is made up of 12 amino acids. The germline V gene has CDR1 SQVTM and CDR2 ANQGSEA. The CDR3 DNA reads TGCAGCGTTGACTACGGGGGGAGGGAGCAGTTCTTC. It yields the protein CSVDYGGREQFF.

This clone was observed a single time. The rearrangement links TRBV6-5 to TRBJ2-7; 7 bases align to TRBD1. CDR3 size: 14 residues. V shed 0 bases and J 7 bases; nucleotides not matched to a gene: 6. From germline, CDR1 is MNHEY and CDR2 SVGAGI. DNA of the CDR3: TGTGCCAGCAGTTACTCGAGGGCAGGGGGTGAGCAGTACTTC. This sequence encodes CASSYSRAGGEQYF.

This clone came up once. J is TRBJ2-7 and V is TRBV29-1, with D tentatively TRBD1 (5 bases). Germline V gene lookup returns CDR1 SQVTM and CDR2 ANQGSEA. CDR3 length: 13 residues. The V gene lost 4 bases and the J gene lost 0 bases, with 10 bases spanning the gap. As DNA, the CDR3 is TGCAGCGTTGCTGGGGCCAGCTCCTACGAGCAGTACTTC. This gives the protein CSVAGASSYEQYF.

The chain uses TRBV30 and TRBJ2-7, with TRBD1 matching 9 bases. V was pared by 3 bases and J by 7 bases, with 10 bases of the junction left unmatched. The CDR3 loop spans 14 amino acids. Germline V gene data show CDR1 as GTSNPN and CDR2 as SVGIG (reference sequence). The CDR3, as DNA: TGTGCCTGGAGGGTCTGGGGGACAGGGCGGGAGCAGTACTTC. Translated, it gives CAWRVWGTGREQYF.

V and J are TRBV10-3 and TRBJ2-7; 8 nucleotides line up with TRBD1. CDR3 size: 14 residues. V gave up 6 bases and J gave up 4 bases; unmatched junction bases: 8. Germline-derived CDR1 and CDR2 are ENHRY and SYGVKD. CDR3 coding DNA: TGTGCCATCAGCTACCGGGACAGGTGGTACGAGCAGTACTTC. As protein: CAISYRDRWYEQYF.

This CDR3 reads CASTTGTVLSGANVLTF. DNA of the CDR3: TGTGCCAGCACCACCGGGACAGTCCTCTCTGGGGCCAACGTCCTGACTTTC. The V gene is TRBV2, the J gene TRBJ2-6, with 7 bases that match TRBD1. V lost 7 bases and J lost 0; bases outside the gene matches: 9. This CDR3 comprises 17 residues. The V gene's germline CDR1 is SNHLY and CDR2 FYNNEI.

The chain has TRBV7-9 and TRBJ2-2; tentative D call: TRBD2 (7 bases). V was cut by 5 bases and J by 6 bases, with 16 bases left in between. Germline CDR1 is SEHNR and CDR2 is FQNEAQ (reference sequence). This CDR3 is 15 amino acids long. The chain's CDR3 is CASSPGGSGSGELFF. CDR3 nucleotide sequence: TGTGCCAGCAGCCCGGGGGGCTCGGGTTCCGGGGAGCTGTTTTTT.

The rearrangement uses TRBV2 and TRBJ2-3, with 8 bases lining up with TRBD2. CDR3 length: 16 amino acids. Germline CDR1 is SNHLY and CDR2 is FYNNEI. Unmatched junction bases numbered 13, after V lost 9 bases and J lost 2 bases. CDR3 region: CASTKGLAGHTDTQYF. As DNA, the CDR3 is TGTGCCAGTACAAAAGGACTAGCAGGGCACACAGATACGCAGTATTTT.

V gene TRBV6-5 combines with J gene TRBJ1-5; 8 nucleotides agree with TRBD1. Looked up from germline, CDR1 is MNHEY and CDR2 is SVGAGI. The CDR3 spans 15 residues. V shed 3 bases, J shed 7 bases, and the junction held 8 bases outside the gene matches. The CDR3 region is CASSYGQGLGQPQHF. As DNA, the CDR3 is TGTGCCAGCAGTTATGGACAGGGTCTGGGGCAGCCCCAGCATTTT.

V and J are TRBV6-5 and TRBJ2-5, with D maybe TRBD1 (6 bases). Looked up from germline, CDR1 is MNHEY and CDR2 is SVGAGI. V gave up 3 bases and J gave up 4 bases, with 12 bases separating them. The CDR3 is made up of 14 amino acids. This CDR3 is CASSYGPRGETQYF. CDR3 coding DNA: TGTGCCAGCAGTTATGGTCCCAGGGGAGAGACCCAGTACTTC.

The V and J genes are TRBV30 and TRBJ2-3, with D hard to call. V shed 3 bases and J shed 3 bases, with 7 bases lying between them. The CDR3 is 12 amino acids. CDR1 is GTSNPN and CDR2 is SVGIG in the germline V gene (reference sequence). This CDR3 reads CAWRESTDTQYF. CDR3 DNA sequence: TGTGCCTGGAGAGAGAGTACAGATACGCAGTATTTT.

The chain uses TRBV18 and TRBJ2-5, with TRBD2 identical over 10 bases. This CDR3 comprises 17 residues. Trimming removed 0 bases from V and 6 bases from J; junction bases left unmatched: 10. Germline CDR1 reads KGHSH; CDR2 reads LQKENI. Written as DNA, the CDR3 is TGTGCCAGCTCACCACCGATCGGTAGCGGGGGGCTGAAGACCCAGTACTTC. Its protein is CASSPPIGSGGLKTQYF.

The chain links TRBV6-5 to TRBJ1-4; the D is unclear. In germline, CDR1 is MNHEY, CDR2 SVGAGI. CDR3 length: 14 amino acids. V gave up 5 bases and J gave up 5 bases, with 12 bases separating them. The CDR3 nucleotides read TGTGCCAGCAGTAGGGCAGAGGGCAATGAAAAACTGTTTTTT. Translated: CASSRAEGNEKLFF.

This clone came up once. The CDR3 here is CASSSRQTEAFF. Written as DNA, the CDR3 is TGTGCCAGCAGCTCGCGACAGACTGAAGCTTTCTTT. The chain has TRBV9 and TRBJ1-1, with D possibly TRBD1 on 5 matching bases. Looked up from germline, CDR1 is SGDLS and CDR2 is YYNGEE. CDR3 length: 12 amino acids. V was pared by 4 bases and J by 5 bases, with 9 bases between.

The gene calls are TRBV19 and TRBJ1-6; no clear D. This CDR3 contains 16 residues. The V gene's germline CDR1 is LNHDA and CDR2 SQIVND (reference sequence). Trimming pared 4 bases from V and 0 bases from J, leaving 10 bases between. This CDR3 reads CASSTGDSSYNSPLHF. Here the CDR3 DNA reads TGTGCCAGTAGTACGGGTGATAGCTCCTATAATTCACCCCTCCACTTT. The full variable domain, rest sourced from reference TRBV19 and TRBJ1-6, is DGGITQSPKYLFRKEGQNVTLSCEQNLNHDAMYWYRQDPGQGLRLIYYSQIVNDFQKGDIAEGYSVSREKKESFPLTVTSAQKNPTAFYLCASSTGDSSYNSPLHFGNGTRLTVT.